The present T cell receptor beta chain was sequenced within a study of T-cell reconstitution after alpha-beta-depleted transplantation in children listed by TCRdb under 2016. About the study as a whole: The study quantitatively tracked T-cell immune reconstitution after TCRalphabeta/CD19-depleted allogeneic hematopoietic cell transplantation in children using TCR repertoire profiling.

This sample's treatment or condition label indicates: allogeneic hematopoietic cell transplantation with graft depleted of TCRalphabeta T cells and CD19 B cells. The children who served as transplant recipients had been given grafts of TCRalphabeta/CD19-depleted allogeneic hematopoietic cells. This clonotype was recorded at least ten times. The specificity of this receptor is unknown. No much larger clone is present one base from it, and per-base qualities are unavailable. Libraries came from PCR. Sequencing was carried out with an Illumina HiSeq 2500. Molecular barcoding was employed in the preparation of TCR libraries, with unique molecular identifiers being used to normalize TCRbeta repertoire quantification. The public reads were run again by TCRdb, first through fastp at Q25 and then through MiXCR, and only productive beta chains were kept. Rows with one shared CDR3 protein collapse into an entry with the most common genes and DNA. The table for this sample lists around 700,000 distinct CDR3 sequences; over 10% of them were counted only once. The biggest ten clones account for about 0.79% of the sample.

CDR3 length: 14 amino acids, cysteine to phenylalanine. The sequence is cut down to CDR3 DNA, 42 bases in frame from base 1. The CDR1 and CDR2 encoded by the germline V gene (reference sequence) are DFQATT and SNEGSKA. Trimming leaves V shorter by 6 bases and J shorter by 7 bases, with the junction holding 12 bases beyond the gene matches. Results and caveats for the whole study, not just this receptor: The frequencies of hyperexpanded clones fell over the following months, and after one year, T-cell counts and TCRbeta diversity were mostly attributed to newly produced T cells. In some patients, the high TCRbeta diversity seen at day 60 was put down to recipient T cells and intrathymic progenitors that had survived conditioning. Apparently early alphabetaT-cell count recovery about two months after transplant reportedly relied on only several hundred rapidly expanded clones derived from non-depleted graft cells.

The receptor was derived from a girl aged 2 to 10 with congenital amegakaryocytic thrombocytopenia, due to receive a stem cell transplant. The input for sequencing was PBMCs, taken before TCRalphabeta/CD19-depleted stem cell transplant. The V and J segments used are TRBV20-1 and TRBJ2-1, and 7 bases in between align with TRBD1. The bases read TGCAGTGCCGAAATCGGGACAGTCGAGAATGAGCAGTTCTTC. This is translated as CSAEIGTVENEQFF.